The T cell receptor (beta chain) described here comes from a study of blood T cells in healthy people across ages. The CDR3 loop spans 15 amino acids. With V trimmed by 2 bases and J by 9 bases, 10 bases remained unmatched. Germline CDR1 LGHNA, CDR2 YNFKEQ. This clonotype was picked up many times. Its specificity is unknown. A J-beta primer mix and a sample-barcoded 5' primer were used in a second PCR of about 7 to 12 cycles. Each cDNA molecule, via a template-switch adaptor with 12 random nucleotides, was tagged. MiXCR, applied by TCRdb to the 5' RACE reads, yields one record per CDR3 protein. The sample yields approximately 730,000 distinct CDR3 sequences, 43% seen once. Study results and limitations: As age increased, TCR beta diversity per million T cells fell in a roughly linear fashion. Whereas aged donors had fewer naive CD4+ cells, long-lived donors had more of them and higher diversity.

J is TRBJ2-1 and V is TRBV4-2; TRBD2 agrees at 7 bases. This sequence originates from a woman aged 55-69 years in good health. Sequenced material: blood. CDR3 coding DNA: TGTGCCAGCAGCCAACCTAATCCCGCTAGCGGTGAGCAGTTCTTC. Translating gives CASSQPNPASGEQFF.